This entry features one T cell receptor (beta chain) sequence. Its antigen is unknown. This sample was included in a study of HIV-infected patients and healthy controls. Study-level results: HIV-infected repertoires had significantly higher mean Gini indices than controls, possibly reflecting oligoclonality. During therapy, HIV-associated CDR3s fell significantly in frequency, while CMV-associated CDR3s did not change significantly.

Germline V gene data show CDR1 as SGHTA and CDR2 as FQGNSA. CDR3 length equals 13 residues. V was pared by 5 bases and J by 6 bases, with 8 bases between. All unsorted peripheral T cells were captured because whole blood was used without fractionation. About 540 ng RNA was reverse transcribed with alpha and beta constant-region primers. Separate chain-specific third strand synthesis with multiplexing indices produced the alpha and beta libraries. A single primer pair per chain amplified all rearrangements, with per-molecule barcodes. TCRdb re-analysed the 5' RACE reads in MiXCR, keeping a single row per CDR3 protein. Of over 8,000 distinct CDR3 sequences in the sample, 6.5% to 10% were seen once.

The genes are TRBV7-2 and TRBJ1-6; D unresolved. The origin of this receptor is an adult in good health. Sequenced input: blood. For the CDR3, the DNA is TGTGCCAGCAGCCGGGGTGGTAATTCACCCCTCCACTTT. This gives the protein CASSRGGNSPLHF.